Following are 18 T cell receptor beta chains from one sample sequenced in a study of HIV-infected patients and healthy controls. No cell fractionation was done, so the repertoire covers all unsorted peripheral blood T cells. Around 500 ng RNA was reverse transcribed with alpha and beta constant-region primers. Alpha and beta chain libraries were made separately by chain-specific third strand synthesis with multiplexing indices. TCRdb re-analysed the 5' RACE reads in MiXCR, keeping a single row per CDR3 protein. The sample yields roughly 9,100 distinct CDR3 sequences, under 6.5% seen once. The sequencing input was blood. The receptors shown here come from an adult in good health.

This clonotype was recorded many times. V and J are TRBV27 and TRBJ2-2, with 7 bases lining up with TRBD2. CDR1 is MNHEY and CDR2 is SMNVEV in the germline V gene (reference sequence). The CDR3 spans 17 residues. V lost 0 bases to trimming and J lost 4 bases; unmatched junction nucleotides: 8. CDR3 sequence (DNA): TGTGCCAGCAGTTTATCACCTGGGGGGGTTCGCACCGGGGAGCTGTTTTTT. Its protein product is CASSLSPGGVRTGELFF.

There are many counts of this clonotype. The CDR3: CSARMAGGDYRETQYF. CDR3 coding DNA: TGCAGTGCTAGAATGGCGGGAGGGGACTACAGAGAGACCCAGTACTTC. The J gene is TRBJ2-5, the V gene TRBV20-1; 9 bases are shared with TRBD2. J was trimmed by 4 bases and V by 2 bases; bases with no gene match: 11. The CDR3 totals 16 residues. In germline, CDR1 is DFQATT, CDR2 SNEGSKA (reference sequence).

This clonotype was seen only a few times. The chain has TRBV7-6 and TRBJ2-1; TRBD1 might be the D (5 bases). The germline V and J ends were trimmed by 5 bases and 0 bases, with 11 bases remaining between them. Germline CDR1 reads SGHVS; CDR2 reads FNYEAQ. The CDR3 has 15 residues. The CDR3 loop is CASSTIQGSYNEQFF. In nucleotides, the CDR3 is TGTGCCAGCAGCACCATCCAGGGCTCCTACAATGAGCAGTTCTTC.

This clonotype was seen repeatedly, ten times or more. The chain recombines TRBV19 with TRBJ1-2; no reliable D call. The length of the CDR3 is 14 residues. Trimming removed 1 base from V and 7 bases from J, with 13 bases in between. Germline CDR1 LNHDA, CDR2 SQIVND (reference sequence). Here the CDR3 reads CASSIAADVAGYTF. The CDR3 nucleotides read TGTGCCAGTAGTATAGCCGCGGACGTCGCTGGCTACACCTTC.

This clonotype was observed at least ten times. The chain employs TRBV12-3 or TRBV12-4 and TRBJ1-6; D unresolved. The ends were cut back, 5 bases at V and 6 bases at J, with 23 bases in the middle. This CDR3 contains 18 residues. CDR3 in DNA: TGTGCCAGCAGTCCACCCACGGGAGGAGCTCTGGGTAATTCACCCCTCCACTTT. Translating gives CASSPPTGGALGNSPLHF.

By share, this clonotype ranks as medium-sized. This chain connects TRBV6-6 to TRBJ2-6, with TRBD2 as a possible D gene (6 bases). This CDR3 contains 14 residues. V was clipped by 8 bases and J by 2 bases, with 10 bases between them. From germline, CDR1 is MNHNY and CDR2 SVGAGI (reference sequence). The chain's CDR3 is CASGTYAGANVLTF. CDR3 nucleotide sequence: TGTGCCAGCGGGACTTATGCTGGGGCCAACGTCCTGACTTTC.

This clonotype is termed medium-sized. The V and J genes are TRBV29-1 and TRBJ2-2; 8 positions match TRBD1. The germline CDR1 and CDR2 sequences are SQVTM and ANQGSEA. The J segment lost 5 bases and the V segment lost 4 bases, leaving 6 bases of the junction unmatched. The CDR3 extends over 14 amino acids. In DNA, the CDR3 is TGCAGCGTTGCGGGTGACAGGGGTACCGGGGAGCTGTTTTTT. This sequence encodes CSVAGDRGTGELFF.

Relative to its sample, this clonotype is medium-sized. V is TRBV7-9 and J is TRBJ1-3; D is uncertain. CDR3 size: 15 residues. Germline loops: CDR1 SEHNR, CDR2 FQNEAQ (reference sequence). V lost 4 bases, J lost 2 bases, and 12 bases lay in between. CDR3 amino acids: CASSSRRGAGNTIYF. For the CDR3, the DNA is TGTGCCAGCAGCTCCCGACGCGGGGCTGGAAACACCATATATTTT.

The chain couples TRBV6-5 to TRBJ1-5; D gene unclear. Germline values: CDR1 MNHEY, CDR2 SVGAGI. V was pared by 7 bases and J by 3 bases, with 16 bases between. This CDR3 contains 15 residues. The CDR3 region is CASNPRQTPNQPQHF. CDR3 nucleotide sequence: TGTGCCAGCAACCCTCGTCAAACCCCCAATCAGCCCCAGCATTTT.

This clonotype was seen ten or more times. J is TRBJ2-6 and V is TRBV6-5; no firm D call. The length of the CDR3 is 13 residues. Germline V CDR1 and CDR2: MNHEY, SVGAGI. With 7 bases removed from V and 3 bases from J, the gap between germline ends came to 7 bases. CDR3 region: CASNVRGANVLTF. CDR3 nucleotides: TGTGCCAGCAACGTACGTGGGGCCAACGTCCTGACTTTC.

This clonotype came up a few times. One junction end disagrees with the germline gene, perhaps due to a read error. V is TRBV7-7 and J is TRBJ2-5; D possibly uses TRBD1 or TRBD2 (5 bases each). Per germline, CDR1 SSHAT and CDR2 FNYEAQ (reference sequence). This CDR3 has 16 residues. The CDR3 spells CASSLVGPDSIETQYF. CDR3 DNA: TGTGCTAGCAGCTTAGTGGGACCCGATAGTATTGAGACCCAGTACTTC.

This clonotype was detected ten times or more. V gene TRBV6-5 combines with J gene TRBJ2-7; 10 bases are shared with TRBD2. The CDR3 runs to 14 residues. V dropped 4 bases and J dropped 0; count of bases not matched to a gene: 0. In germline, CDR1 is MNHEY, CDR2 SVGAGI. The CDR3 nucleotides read TGTGCCAGCAGTTGGACTAGCGGCTCCTACGAGCAGTACTTC. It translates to CASSWTSGSYEQYF.

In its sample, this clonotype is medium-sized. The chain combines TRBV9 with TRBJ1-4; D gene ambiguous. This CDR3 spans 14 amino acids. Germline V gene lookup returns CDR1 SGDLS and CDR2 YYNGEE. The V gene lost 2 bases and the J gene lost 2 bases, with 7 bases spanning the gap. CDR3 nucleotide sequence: TGTGCCAGCAGCGTGGAGGAGACTAATGAAAAACTGTTTTTT. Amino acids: CASSVEETNEKLFF. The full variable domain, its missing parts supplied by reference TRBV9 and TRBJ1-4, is DSGVTQTPKHLITATGQRVTLRCSPRSGDLSVYWYQQSLDQGLQFLIQYYNGEERAKGNILERFSAQQFPDLHSELNLSSLELGDSALYFCASSVEETNEKLFFGSGTQLSVL.

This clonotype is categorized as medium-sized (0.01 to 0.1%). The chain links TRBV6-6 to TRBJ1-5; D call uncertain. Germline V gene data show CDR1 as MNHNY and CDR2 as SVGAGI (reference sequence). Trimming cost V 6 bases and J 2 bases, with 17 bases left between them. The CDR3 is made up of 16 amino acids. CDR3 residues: CASSLLITTGNQPQHF. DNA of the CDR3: TGTGCCAGCAGCCTACTGATTACAACGGGCAATCAGCCCCAGCATTTT.

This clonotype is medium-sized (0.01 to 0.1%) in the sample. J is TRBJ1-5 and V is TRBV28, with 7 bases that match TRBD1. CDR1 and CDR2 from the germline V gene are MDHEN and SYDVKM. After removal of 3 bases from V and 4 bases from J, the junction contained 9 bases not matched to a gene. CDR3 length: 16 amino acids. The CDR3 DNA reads TGTGCCAGCAGTTTGAAAACAGGGGTAAGAAATCAGCCCCAGCATTTT. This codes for CASSLKTGVRNQPQHF.

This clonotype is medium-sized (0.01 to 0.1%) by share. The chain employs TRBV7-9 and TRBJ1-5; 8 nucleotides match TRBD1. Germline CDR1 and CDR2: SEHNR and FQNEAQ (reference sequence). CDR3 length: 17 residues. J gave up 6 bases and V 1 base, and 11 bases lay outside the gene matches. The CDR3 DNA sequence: TGTGCCAGCAGCTTAGAATGGCAGGGGGCGTTCGTTCAGCCCCAGCATTTT. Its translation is CASSLEWQGAFVQPQHF.

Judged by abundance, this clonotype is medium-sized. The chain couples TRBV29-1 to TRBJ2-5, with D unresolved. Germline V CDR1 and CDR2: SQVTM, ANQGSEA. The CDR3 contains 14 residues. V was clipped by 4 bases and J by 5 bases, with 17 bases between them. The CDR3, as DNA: TGCAGCGTTGTATTACGAGCTGTAGGGGAGACCCAGTACTTC. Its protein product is CSVVLRAVGETQYF.

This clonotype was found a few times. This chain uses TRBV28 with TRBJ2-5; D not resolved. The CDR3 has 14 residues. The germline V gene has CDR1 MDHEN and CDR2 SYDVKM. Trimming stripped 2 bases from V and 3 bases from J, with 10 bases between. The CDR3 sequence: CASSLSLPEETQYF. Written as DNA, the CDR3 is TGTGCCAGCAGTTTAAGTCTCCCGGAAGAGACCCAGTACTTC.